There are many counts of the clone carrying this T cell receptor (beta chain). As every portion of the isolated RNA was reverse transcribed, the sequencing read expressed TCRB transcripts. Only in-frame clones appear in the TCRdb table, and some are missing; sequencing was by immunoSEQ multiplex PCR. The data contain some 220,000 clones, approximately 11% of them singletons. This CDR3 comprises 13 residues. Trimming stripped 2 bases from V and 1 base from J, with 5 bases between. Germline CDR1 SGHDN, CDR2 FVKESK. This sample was taken from a study of beta chain features in type 1 diabetes. The sample consisted of central memory CD4+ T cells from blood. V usage is TRBV14 and J usage is TRBJ1-1; D is uncertain. The sequence came from a man between 18 and 29 years old in good health. CDR3 loop: CASSQFENTEAFF. Written as DNA, the CDR3 is TGTGCCAGCAGCCAATTCGAGAACACTGAAGCTTTCTTT.